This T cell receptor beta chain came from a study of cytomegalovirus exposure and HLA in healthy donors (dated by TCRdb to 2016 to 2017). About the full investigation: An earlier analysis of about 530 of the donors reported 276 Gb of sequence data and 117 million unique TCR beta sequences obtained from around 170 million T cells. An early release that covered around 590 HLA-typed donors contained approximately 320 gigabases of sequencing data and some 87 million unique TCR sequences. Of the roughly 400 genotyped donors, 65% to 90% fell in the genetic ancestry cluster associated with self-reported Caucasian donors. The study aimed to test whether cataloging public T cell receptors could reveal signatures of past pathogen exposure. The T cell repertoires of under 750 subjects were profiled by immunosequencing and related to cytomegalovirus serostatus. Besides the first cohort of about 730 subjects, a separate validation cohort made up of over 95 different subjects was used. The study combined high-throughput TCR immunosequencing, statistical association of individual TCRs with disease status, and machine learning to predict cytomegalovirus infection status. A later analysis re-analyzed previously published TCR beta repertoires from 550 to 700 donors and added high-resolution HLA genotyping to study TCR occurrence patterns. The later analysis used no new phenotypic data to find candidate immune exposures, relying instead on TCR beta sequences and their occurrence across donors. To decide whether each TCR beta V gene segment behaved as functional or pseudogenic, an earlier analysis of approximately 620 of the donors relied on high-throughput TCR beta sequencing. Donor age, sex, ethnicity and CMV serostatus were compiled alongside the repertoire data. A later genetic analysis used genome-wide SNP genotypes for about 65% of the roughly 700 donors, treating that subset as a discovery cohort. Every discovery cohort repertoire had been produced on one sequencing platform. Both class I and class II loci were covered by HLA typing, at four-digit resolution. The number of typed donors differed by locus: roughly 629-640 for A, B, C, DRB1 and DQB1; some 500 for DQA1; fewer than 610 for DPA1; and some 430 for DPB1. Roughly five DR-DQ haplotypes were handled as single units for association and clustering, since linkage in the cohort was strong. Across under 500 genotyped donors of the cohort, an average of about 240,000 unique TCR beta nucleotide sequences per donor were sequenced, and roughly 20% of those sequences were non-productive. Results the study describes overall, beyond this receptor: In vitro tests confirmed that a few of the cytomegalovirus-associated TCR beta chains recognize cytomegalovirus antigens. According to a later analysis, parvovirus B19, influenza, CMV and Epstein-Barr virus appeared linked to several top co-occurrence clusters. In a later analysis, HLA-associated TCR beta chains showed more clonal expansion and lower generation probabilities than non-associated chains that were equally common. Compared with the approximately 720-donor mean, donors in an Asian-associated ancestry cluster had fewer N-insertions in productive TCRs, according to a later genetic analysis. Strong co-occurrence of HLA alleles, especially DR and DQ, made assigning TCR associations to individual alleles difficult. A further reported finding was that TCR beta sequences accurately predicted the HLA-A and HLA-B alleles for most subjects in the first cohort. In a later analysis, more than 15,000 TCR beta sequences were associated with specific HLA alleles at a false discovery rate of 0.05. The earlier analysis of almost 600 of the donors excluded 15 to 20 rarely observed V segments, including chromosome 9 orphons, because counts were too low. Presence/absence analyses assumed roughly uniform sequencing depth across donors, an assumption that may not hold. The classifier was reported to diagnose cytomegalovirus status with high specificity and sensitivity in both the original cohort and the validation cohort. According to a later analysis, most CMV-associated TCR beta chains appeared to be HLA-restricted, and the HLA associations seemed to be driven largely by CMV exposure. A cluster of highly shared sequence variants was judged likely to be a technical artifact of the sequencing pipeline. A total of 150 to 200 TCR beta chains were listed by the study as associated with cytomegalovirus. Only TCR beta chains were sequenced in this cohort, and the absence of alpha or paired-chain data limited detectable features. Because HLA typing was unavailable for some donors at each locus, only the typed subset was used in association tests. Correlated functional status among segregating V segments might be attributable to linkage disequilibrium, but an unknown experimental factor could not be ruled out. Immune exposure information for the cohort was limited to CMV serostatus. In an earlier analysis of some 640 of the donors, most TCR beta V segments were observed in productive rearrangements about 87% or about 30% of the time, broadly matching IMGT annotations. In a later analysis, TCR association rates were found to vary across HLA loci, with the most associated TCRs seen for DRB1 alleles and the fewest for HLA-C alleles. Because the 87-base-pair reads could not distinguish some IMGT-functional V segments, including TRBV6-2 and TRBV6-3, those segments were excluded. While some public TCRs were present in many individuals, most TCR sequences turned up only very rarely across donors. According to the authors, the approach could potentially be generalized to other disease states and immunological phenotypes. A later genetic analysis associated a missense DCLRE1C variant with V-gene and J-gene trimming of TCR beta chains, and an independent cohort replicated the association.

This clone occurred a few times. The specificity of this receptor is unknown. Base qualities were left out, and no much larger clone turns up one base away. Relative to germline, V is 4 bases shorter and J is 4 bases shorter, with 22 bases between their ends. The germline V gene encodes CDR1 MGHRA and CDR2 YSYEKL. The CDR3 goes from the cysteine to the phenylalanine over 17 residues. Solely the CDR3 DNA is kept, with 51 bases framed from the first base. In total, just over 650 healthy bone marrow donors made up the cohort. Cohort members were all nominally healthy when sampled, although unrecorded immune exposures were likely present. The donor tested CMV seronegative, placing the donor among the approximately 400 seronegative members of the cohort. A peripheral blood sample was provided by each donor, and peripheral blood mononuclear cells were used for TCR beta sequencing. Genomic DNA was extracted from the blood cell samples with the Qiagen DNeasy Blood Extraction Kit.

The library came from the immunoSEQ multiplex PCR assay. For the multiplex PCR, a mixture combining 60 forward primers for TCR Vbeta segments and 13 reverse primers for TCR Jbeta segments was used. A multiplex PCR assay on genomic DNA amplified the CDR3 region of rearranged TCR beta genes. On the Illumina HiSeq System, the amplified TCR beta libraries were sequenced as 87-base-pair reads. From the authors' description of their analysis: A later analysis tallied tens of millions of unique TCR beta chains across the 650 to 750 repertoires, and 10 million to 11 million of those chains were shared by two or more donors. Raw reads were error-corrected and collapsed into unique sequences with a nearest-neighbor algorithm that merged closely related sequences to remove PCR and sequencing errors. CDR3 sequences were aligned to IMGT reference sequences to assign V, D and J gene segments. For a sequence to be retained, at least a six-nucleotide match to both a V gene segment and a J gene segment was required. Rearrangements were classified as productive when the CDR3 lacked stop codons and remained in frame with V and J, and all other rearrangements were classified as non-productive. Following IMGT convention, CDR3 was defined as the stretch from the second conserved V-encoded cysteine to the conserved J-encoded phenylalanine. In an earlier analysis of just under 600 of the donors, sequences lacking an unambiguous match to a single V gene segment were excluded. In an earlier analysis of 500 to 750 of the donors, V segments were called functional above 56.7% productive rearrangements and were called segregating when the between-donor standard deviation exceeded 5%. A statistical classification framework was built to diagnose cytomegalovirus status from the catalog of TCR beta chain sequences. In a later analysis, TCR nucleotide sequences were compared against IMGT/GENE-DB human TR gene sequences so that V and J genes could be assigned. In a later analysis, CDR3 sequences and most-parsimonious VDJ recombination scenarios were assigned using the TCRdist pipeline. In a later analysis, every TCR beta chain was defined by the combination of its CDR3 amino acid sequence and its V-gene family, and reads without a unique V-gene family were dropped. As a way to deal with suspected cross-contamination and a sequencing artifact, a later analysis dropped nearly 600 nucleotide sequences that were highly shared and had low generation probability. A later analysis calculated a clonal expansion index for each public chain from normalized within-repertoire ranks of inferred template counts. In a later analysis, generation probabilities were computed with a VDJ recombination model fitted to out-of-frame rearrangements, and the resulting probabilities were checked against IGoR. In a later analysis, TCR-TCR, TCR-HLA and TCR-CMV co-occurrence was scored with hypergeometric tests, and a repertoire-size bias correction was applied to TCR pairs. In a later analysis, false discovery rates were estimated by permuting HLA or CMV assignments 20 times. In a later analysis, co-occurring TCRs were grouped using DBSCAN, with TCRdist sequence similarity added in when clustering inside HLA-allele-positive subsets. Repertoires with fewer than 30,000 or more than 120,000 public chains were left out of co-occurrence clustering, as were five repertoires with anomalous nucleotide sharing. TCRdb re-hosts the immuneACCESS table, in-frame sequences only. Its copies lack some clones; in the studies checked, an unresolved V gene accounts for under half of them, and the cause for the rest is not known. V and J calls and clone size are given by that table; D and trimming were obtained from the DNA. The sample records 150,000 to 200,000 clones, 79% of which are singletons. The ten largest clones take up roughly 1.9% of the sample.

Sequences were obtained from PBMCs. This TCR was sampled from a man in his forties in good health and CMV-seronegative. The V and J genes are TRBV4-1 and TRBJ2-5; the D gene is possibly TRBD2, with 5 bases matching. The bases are TGCGCCAGCAGCCTGGAGGTATCCGGCCAGACGGGAGAGACCCAGTACTTC. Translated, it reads CASSLEVSGQTGETQYF.